The 9 T cell receptor beta chains below were found in one sample sequenced in a study of PD-L1 blockade in urothelial cancer (dated by TCRdb to about 2017). This specimen's time point label, interpreted: peripheral blood 6 weeks after treatment start. Receptor amplification or capture employed the immunoSEQ multiplex PCR assay. This immuneACCESS table, as held by TCRdb, lists in-frame sequences with V and J called but not all clones. Of the missing ones, under half trace to an unresolved V gene in checked studies; the others have no known cause. The sample contains 100,000 to 150,000 clones, more than 70% of them found a single time. 2.4% of the sample lies in the top ten. The material sequenced was PBMCs, taken around atezolizumab (anti-PD-L1) treatment. The origin of the receptors is a man aged 50-60 years with urothelial cancer.

On this clone itself: Its ends do not fully match the called genes, so a read error is possible. V is TRBV7-9 and J is TRBJ2-1, with D possibly TRBD1 on 7 matching bases. Germline V gene lookup returns CDR1 SEHNR and CDR2 FQNEAQ (reference sequence). This CDR3 has 11 residues. The CDR3 region has the DNA TGTGCCAGCAGCCCCAGGGGGGAAGGGCTCTTC. It codes for CASSPRGEGLF.

The V gene is TRBV7-9, the J gene TRBJ2-5; D unclear. The V gene lost 2 bases and the J gene lost 5 bases, with 6 bases spanning the gap. The V gene's germline CDR1 is SEHNR and CDR2 FQNEAQ (reference sequence). This CDR3 is 12 amino acids long. The CDR3 here is CASSLSFETQYF. As DNA, the CDR3 is TGTGCCAGCAGCTTATCCTTCGAGACCCAGTACTTC.

This chain's CDR3 is CASSFGNTKNIQYF. In DNA, the CDR3 is TGTGCCAGCAGTTTCGGGAATACCAAAAACATTCAGTACTTC. This chain connects TRBV28 to TRBJ2-4, with D possibly being TRBD2 (5 bases). The V gene lost 3 bases and the J gene lost 2 bases, with 8 bases spanning the gap. The CDR3 is made up of 14 amino acids. Germline V gives CDR1 MDHEN, CDR2 SYDVKM.

This clone has only a few counts. The rearrangement links TRBV28 to TRBJ2-7, with D maybe TRBD2 (5 bases). The germline V gene encodes CDR1 MDHEN and CDR2 SYDVKM. The CDR3 loop spans 13 amino acids. Deletions cut 7 bases from V and 6 bases from J, with 16 bases between. The CDR3, as DNA: TGTGCCAGCAAAGAGGGATTGGCGGGCGAGCAGTACTTC. This sequence encodes CASKEGLAGEQYF.

J is TRBJ2-2 and V is TRBV6-1; TRBD1 matches at 8 bases. CDR3 length equals 19 residues. The J segment lost 4 bases and the V segment lost 1 base, leaving 14 bases of the junction unmatched. Germline V CDR1 and CDR2: MNHNS, SASEGT. CDR3 sequence (DNA): TGTGCCAGCAGTGAAGGTAGGACAGGGTTCAGCCGAGGCACCGGGGAGCTGTTTTTT. Its protein is CASSEGRTGFSRGTGELFF.

Here the CDR3 reads CASTERIRHTIYF. The CDR3 nucleotides read TGTGCCAGTACCGAGCGAATCCGGCACACCATATATTTT. The chain combines TRBV19 with TRBJ1-3; no clear D gene. The CDR3 consists of 13 residues. The ends were cut back, 7 bases at V and 8 bases at J, with 15 bases in the middle. Germline V gene lookup returns CDR1 LNHDA and CDR2 SQIVND (reference sequence).

The J gene is TRBJ1-4, the V gene TRBV2; D gene unclear. Germline-derived CDR1 and CDR2 are SNHLY and FYNNEI. The CDR3 is 15 residues long. Deletions cut 6 bases from V and 0 bases from J, with 11 bases between. CDR3 sequence reads: CASRYGVATNEKLFF. The CDR3 DNA reads as TGTGCCAGCAGATACGGAGTTGCAACTAATGAAAAACTGTTTTTT.

The gene calls are TRBV18 and TRBJ2-7, with a weak D call TRBD1 (6 bases). Germline values: CDR1 KGHSH, CDR2 LQKENI. The V end lost 5 bases, the J end lost 0 bases, and 14 bases lay between the germline ends. The CDR3 has 15 amino acids. In nucleotides, the CDR3 is TGTGCCAGCTCAACAGGGATAGGAACCTCCTACGAGCAGTACTTC. Translated, it gives CASSTGIGTSYEQYF.

This chain joins TRBV7-9 and TRBJ2-7; 10 bases map to TRBD1. CDR3 length equals 14 residues. Per germline, CDR1 SEHNR and CDR2 FQNEAQ (reference sequence). Trimming cost V 4 bases and J 2 bases; bases outside gene matches: 2. Here the CDR3 DNA reads TGTGCCAGCAGCTCAGGACAGGGGGCCTACGAGCAGTACTTC. Translation: CASSSGQGAYEQYF.